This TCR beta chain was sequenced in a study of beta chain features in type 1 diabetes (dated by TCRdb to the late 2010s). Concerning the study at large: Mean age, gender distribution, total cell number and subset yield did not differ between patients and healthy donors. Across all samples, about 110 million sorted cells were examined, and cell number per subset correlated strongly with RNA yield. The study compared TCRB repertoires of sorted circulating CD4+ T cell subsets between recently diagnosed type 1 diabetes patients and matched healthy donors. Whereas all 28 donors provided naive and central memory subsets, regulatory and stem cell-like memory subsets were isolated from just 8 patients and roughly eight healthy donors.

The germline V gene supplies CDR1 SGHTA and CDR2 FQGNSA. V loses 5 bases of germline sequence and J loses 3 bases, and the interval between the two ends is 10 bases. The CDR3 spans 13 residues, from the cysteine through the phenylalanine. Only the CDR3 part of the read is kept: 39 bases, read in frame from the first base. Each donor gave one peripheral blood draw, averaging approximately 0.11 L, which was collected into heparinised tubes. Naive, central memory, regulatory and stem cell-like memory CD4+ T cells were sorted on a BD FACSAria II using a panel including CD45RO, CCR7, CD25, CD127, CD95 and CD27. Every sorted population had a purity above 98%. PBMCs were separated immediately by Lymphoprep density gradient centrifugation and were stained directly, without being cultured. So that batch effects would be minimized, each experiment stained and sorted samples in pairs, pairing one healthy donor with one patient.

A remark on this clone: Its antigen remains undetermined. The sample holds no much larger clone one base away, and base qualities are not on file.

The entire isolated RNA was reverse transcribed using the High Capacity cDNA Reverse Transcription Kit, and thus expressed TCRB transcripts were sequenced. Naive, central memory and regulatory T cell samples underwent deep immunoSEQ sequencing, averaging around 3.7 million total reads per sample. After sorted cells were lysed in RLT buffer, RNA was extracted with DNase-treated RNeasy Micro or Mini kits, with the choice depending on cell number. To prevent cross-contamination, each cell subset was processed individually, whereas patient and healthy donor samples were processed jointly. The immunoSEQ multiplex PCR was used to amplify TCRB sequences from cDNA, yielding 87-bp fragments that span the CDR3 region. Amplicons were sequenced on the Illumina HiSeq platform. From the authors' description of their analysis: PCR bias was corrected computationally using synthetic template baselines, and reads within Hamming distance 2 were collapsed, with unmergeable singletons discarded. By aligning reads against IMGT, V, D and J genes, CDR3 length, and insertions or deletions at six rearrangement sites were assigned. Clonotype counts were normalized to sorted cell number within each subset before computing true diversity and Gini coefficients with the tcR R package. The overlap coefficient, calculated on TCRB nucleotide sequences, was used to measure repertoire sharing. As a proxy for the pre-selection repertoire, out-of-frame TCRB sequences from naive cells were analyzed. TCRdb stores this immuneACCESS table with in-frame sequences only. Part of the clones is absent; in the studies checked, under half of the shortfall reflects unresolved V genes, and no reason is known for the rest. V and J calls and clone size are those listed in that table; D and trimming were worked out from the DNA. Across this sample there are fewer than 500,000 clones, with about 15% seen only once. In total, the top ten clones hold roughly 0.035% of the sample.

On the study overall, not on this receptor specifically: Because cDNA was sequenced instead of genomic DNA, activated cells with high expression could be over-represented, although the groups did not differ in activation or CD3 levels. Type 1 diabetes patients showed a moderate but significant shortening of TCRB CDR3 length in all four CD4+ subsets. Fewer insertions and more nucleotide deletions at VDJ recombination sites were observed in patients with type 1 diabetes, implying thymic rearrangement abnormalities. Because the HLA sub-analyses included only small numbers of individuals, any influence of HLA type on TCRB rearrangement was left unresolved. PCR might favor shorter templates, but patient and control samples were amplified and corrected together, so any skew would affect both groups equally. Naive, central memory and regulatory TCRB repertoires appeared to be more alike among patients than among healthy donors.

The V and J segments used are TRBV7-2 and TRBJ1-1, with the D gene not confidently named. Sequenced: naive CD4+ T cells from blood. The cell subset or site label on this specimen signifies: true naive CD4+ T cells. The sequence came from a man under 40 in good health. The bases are TGTGCCAGCAGCCACGGCACATACACTGAAGCTTTCTTT. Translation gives CASSHGTYTEAFF.